Following are 23 T cell receptor beta chains from one sample sequenced in a study of cytomegalovirus exposure and HLA in healthy donors. PCR was performed using 60 Vbeta and 13 Jbeta primers. Profiled with immunoSEQ multiplex PCR; TCRdb holds only in-frame clones, not every one. The sample lists fewer than 150,000 clones, roughly 80% occurring once. The sequencing sample was made of PBMCs. The source of these receptors is a woman in her thirties or forties in good health and CMV-seropositive.

This chain uses TRBV4-1 with TRBJ1-2, with D possibly being TRBD1 (5 bases). Germline V gene sequence: CDR1 MGHRA, CDR2 YSYEKL. Deletions cut 8 bases from V and 6 bases from J, with 13 bases between. The CDR3 extends over 12 amino acids. The CDR3 reads CASAGRGDGYTF. DNA of the CDR3: TGCGCCAGCGCCGGGAGGGGAGATGGCTACACCTTC.

The chain combines TRBV30 with TRBJ2-3; TRBD1 aligns across 10 bases. Looked up from germline, CDR1 is GTSNPN and CDR2 is SVGIG (reference sequence). The CDR3 spans 18 residues. V was pared by 0 bases and J by 1 base, with 10 bases of the junction left unmatched. The CDR3 DNA is TGTGCCTGGAGTGTACCGGGACAGGGGACTTCTCGCACAGATACGCAGTATTTT. This encodes CAWSVPGQGTSRTDTQYF.

The rearrangement uses TRBV10-2 and TRBJ2-3; 9 nucleotides match TRBD1. Germline CDR1 WSHSY, CDR2 SAAADI. Unmatched junction bases numbered 7, after V lost 3 bases and J lost 3 bases. The CDR3 covers 16 residues. The chain's CDR3 is CASSEVGTGWTDTQYF. The CDR3 coding sequence is TGCGCCAGCAGTGAAGTAGGGACAGGGTGGACAGATACGCAGTATTTT.

The gene calls are TRBV6-5 and TRBJ2-7; 12 positions match TRBD2. The CDR3 contains 14 residues. Looked up from germline, CDR1 is MNHEY and CDR2 is SVGAGI. Unmatched junction bases numbered 5, after V lost 5 bases and J lost 6 bases. CDR3 in DNA: TGTGCCAGCAGTGGACTAGCGGGACAGGGCGAGCAGTACTTC. As protein: CASSGLAGQGEQYF.

This clone was detected a few times. The chain uses TRBV6-5 and TRBJ1-5, with TRBD1 identical over 8 bases. This CDR3 is built from 15 residues. CDR1 and CDR2 (germline): MNHEY, SVGAGI. The V gene end was trimmed by 5 bases and the J gene end by 3 bases; junction bases not matched to a gene: 6. CDR3 sequence: CASSHRQGINQPQHF. CDR3 DNA: TGTGCCAGCAGTCATAGACAGGGGATCAATCAGCCCCAGCATTTT.

This chain joins TRBV29-1 and TRBJ2-1, with D perhaps TRBD2 (5 bases). Trimming removed 0 bases from V and 9 bases from J, with 9 bases in between. This CDR3 comprises 12 residues. The germline V gene has CDR1 SQVTM and CDR2 ANQGSEA. The CDR3 here is CSVEDGGGEQFF. CDR3 DNA: TGCAGCGTTGAAGATGGTGGAGGTGAGCAGTTCTTC.

The genes are TRBV10-3 and TRBJ2-7; 9 positions agree with TRBD1. The germline CDR1 and CDR2 sequences are ENHRY and SYGVKD. Trimming took 6 bases from V and 5 from J; bases not matched to a gene: 5. The CDR3 has 13 amino acids. In DNA form, the CDR3 reads TGTGCCATCAGCCGGGACAGGGACCACGAGCAGTACTTC. Residues: CAISRDRDHEQYF.

In this sample, this clone turned up once. The V call is TRBV11-2, the J call TRBJ1-2; a possible D gene is TRBD1 (6 bases). The CDR3 has 14 amino acids. The V gene's germline CDR1 is SGHAT and CDR2 FQNNGV. V was trimmed by 2 bases and J by 8 bases, leaving 15 bases between them. CDR3 sequence (DNA): TGTGCCAGCAGCTTACCCGACAGGCCTCAAGGCTACACCTTC. Protein product: CASSLPDRPQGYTF.

This chain joins TRBV6-1 and TRBJ1-2; 7 bases fit TRBD1. CDR3 length: 14 amino acids. CDR1 and CDR2 from the germline V gene are MNHNS and SASEGT. The V segment lost 2 bases and the J segment 4 bases; nucleotides outside the gene matches: 4. CDR3 in amino acids: CASSERGQTYGYTF. DNA of the CDR3: TGTGCCAGCAGTGAAAGGGGGCAGACCTATGGCTACACCTTC.

This chain uses TRBV27 with TRBJ1-5; possibly TRBD1 for D (5 bases). This CDR3 is built from 15 residues. Germline V gives CDR1 MNHEY, CDR2 SMNVEV (reference sequence). The germline V and J ends were trimmed by 6 bases and 0 bases, with 12 bases remaining between them. The CDR3 spells CASRRGLTSNQPQHF. CDR3 nucleotide sequence: TGTGCCAGCAGACGGGGACTTACTAGCAATCAGCCCCAGCATTTT.

The CDR3 DNA follows: TGTGCCAGTAGTAAACCGGTAGACAGGGGGACCAAGAGCAATCAGCCCCAGCATTTT. Residues: CASSKPVDRGTKSNQPQHF. The chain couples TRBV19 to TRBJ1-5; 9 bases align to TRBD1. Per germline, CDR1 LNHDA and CDR2 SQIVND (reference sequence). The CDR3 is 19 amino acids. V gave up 4 bases and J gave up 1 base; unmatched junction bases: 14.

This clone was seen a few times. V is TRBV6-5 and J is TRBJ1-1, with a weak D call TRBD1 (5 bases). The CDR3 runs to 15 residues. V was trimmed by 4 bases and J by 6 bases, leaving 18 bases between them. CDR1 and CDR2 (germline): MNHEY, SVGAGI. CDR3: CASSSGGNRGAEAFF. CDR3 bases: TGTGCCAGCAGTTCCGGGGGTAACAGAGGAGCTGAAGCTTTCTTT.

The chain employs TRBV7-8 and TRBJ1-2; a weak D match, TRBD1 (5 bases). The CDR3 totals 16 residues. Trimming stripped 0 bases from V and 5 bases from J, with 16 bases between. From germline, CDR1 is SGHVS and CDR2 FQNEAQ. The CDR3 spells CASSLAPAGGGYGYTF. CDR3 coding DNA: TGTGCCAGCAGCTTAGCCCCCGCCGGGGGGGGATATGGCTACACCTTC.

The J gene is TRBJ1-2, the V gene TRBV2; 7 bases match TRBD1. From germline, CDR1 is SNHLY and CDR2 FYNNEI. V gave up 7 bases and J gave up 5 bases; unmatched junction bases: 10. CDR3 length equals 14 residues. The CDR3 spells CASTHRDRAYGYTF. In DNA form, the CDR3 reads TGTGCCAGCACCCACCGGGACAGAGCATATGGCTACACCTTC.

The gene calls are TRBV6-4 and TRBJ1-4; 8 bases fit TRBD1. The ends lost 6 bases at V and 6 bases at J; junction bases unmatched: 6. The CDR3 is 14 residues long. Germline lookup yields CDR1 MRHNA and CDR2 SNTAGT. This CDR3 is CASSRDRGDEKLFF. CDR3 DNA: TGTGCCAGCAGCCGCGACAGGGGAGATGAAAAACTGTTTTTT.

The rearrangement uses TRBV7-6 and TRBJ1-2; no clear D gene. Germline-derived CDR1 and CDR2 are SGHVS and FNYEAQ. The CDR3 spans 13 residues. The V and J ends lost 6 bases and 7 bases respectively, with 15 bases between them. The CDR3 is CASSTREVGGYTF. As DNA, the CDR3 is TGTGCCAGCAGTACACGGGAAGTAGGTGGCTACACCTTC.

The chain uses TRBV5-5 and TRBJ1-1, with a weak D call TRBD1 (6 bases). CDR3 size: 16 residues. With 2 bases removed from V and 1 base from J, the gap between germline ends came to 15 bases. Germline V CDR1 and CDR2: SGHKS, YYEKEE (reference sequence). CDR3: CASSFLLRTANTEAFF. The CDR3 DNA is TGTGCCAGCAGCTTCCTTCTTAGGACAGCGAACACTGAAGCTTTCTTT.

This clone was observed a single time. This chain joins TRBV18 and TRBJ2-7; 7 bases align to TRBD1. V gave up 6 bases and J gave up 4 bases; unmatched junction bases: 3. Germline V gives CDR1 KGHSH, CDR2 LQKENI. CDR3 length: 12 amino acids. CDR3 DNA sequence: TGTGCCAGCTCGGCACAGGGGTACGAGCAGTACTTC. Protein: CASSAQGYEQYF.

The chain uses TRBV9 and TRBJ1-1; 7 bases match TRBD1. Germline V CDR1 and CDR2: SGDLS, YYNGEE. The CDR3 spans 14 residues. Losses at the gene ends were 4 bases for V and 0 bases for J; bases not matched to a gene: 3. The CDR3 sequence: CASSPRGLNTEAFF. CDR3 DNA: TGTGCCAGCAGCCCCAGGGGGTTGAACACTGAAGCTTTCTTT.

The genes are TRBV19 and TRBJ2-2, with 10 bases matching TRBD2. CDR1 is LNHDA, CDR2 SQIVND, per germline (reference sequence). The CDR3 extends over 18 amino acids. The V and J ends lost 5 bases and 4 bases, in that order; junction bases with no gene match: 13. CDR3 DNA sequence: TGTGCCAGTAGTCTTAGATTAGCGGGAGGACCGGCCACCGGGGAGCTGTTTTTT. It encodes CASSLRLAGGPATGELFF.

The CDR3 spells CASSTDRGRNNSPLHF. The CDR3 region has the DNA TGTGCCAGCAGTACCGACAGGGGGCGTAATAATTCACCCCTCCACTTT. The gene calls are TRBV2 and TRBJ1-6, with 10 bases fitting TRBD1. CDR3 length equals 16 residues. The germline V gene has CDR1 SNHLY and CDR2 FYNNEI. V lost 5 bases, J lost 5 bases, and 6 bases stayed unmatched.

This chain connects TRBV2 to TRBJ2-2; no clear D. This CDR3 is built from 15 residues. The ends were cut back, 6 bases at V and 3 bases at J, with 14 bases in the middle. CDR1 is SNHLY and CDR2 is FYNNEI in the germline V gene. CDR3 sequence reads: CASRQRKTDTGELFF. Here the CDR3 DNA reads TGTGCCAGCAGGCAGCGAAAAACGGACACCGGGGAGCTGTTTTTT.

This clone has only a few counts. The rearrangement links TRBV11-2 to TRBJ1-1; D not certain. Deletions cut 5 bases from V and 4 bases from J, with 14 bases between. This CDR3 comprises 14 residues. The V gene's germline CDR1 is SGHAT and CDR2 FQNNGV. The CDR3 loop reads CASSPAPLGTEAFF. The CDR3 region has the DNA TGTGCCAGCAGCCCCGCCCCGCTAGGCACTGAAGCTTTCTTT.